Following are 4 T cell receptor beta chains from one sample sequenced in a study of tumor-infiltrating lymphocytes in primary liver carcinoma. A primer matching the constant region was used to make TCR beta cDNA from approximately 0.55 ug of total RNA. Libraries covering TCR beta were generated through three nested multiplex PCR rounds (using a slightly modified ARM-PCR). Forward primers for TRBV1-TRBV30 and a C-beta reverse primer served the first two PCR rounds, at approximately 10 cycles each. TCRdb re-called the multiplex PCR reads through MiXCR, storing one row per CDR3 protein. The sample yields 20,000 to 30,000 distinct CDR3 sequences, around three quarters seen once. Between about 17 and 34 mg of unsorted bulk tissue served as the source from which RNA and DNA were co-extracted. Sequencing was done on a sample of liver tumor tissue from sampling region 3. Subset specified: tumor region T3, left-lateral pole. These receptors came from a man aged 35-49 years with primary liver carcinoma and hepatitis B virus infection.

This sequence joins TRBV7-9 and TRBJ1-2; D is undetermined. CDR3 length: 13 amino acids. The germline gives CDR1 SEHNR, CDR2 FQNEAQ (reference sequence). As DNA, the CDR3 is TGTACCATCAGCTTAAGACCAATGGGTGGCTACACCTTC. Translated, it gives CTISLRPMGGYTF.

V is TRBV24-1 and J is TRBJ2-1, with no clear D. The CDR3 sequence is 14 residues long. Trimming cost V 9 bases and J 11 bases, with 22 bases left between them. Germline V lookup: CDR1 KGHDR, CDR2 SFDVKD. The CDR3 sequence is CATSSEARYDKQFF. The CDR3 DNA reads as TGTGCCACCTCAAGCGAGGCACGGTACGATAAGCAGTTCTTC.

Regarding this clonotype: A read error may produce the germline difference seen at one junction end. This sequence joins TRBV6-2 or TRBV6-3 and TRBJ1-5; D not resolved. The CDR3 extends over 15 amino acids. Germline-derived CDR1 and CDR2 are MNHEY and SVGEGT. CDR3 nucleotide sequence: TGTGCCAGCACCCTCAACAGTTATAGCGATCAGCACCAGCATTTT. Translating it yields CASTLNSYSDQHQHF.

Points on this clonotype: No conserved phenylalanine or tryptophan is present at the end of the CDR3, so a read error is the likely explanation. This chain joins TRBV30 and TRBJ1-1; no firm D call. Trimming took 5 bases from V and 11 from J, leaving 18 bases between them. The CDR3 consists of 12 residues. Germline values: CDR1 GTSNPN, CDR2 SVGIG (reference sequence). The CDR3 nucleotides are TGTGCCTGGGACCGGGAAGGCATTGAGGCTTTCCTT. The encoded protein is CAWDREGIEAFL.